The rows below give T cell receptor beta chains drawn from one sample of a study of cytomegalovirus exposure and HLA in healthy donors. TCRdb's table, derived via immunoSEQ multiplex PCR, lists solely in-frame clones and lacks some. This sample has 150,000 to 200,000 clones; about 75% occur once, and the top ten carry 4.7%. The sequenced sample consisted of PBMCs. Every receptor here comes from a man between 18 and 35 years old in good health and CMV-seropositive. The CDR3 runs from the conserved cysteine through the conserved F or W. Fields, in order: V gene, J gene, D gene, clone size, CDR3 protein, CDR3 DNA. The D gene is left open where the match is weak. Clone size is stated in some rows and not others, as once, few, many or a class when expanded.

v_gene: TRBV6-5; j_gene: TRBJ2-1; d_gene: TRBD2; abundance: .; CDR3aa: CASSPRTSGGYEQFF; CDR3nt: TGTGCCAGCAGTCCTCGGACTAGCGGGGGCTATGAGCAGTTCTTC
v_gene: TRBV28; j_gene: TRBJ1-1; d_gene: TRBD1; abundance: few; CDR3aa: CASSLRQGHTEAFF; CDR3nt: TGTGCCAGCAGTCTAAGACAGGGGCACACTGAAGCTTTCTTT
v_gene: TRBV5-1; j_gene: TRBJ2-3; d_gene: .; abundance: few; CDR3aa: CASSLDPGLSGDTQYF; CDR3nt: TGCGCCAGCAGCTTGGATCCCGGCCTATCGGGAGATACGCAGTATTTT
v_gene: TRBV2; j_gene: TRBJ2-5; d_gene: TRBD2; abundance: .; CDR3aa: CASSTSGGAEETQYF; CDR3nt: TGTGCCAGCAGCACTAGCGGGGGGGCCGAAGAGACCCAGTACTTC
v_gene: TRBV5-1; j_gene: TRBJ2-2; d_gene: .; abundance: .; CDR3aa: CASSLESGETGELFF; CDR3nt: TGCGCCAGCAGCCTGGAGTCGGGGGAGACCGGGGAGCTGTTTTTT
v_gene: TRBV29-1; j_gene: TRBJ1-2; d_gene: .; abundance: .; CDR3aa: CSVEGGYGYTF; CDR3nt: TGCAGCGTTGAAGGAGGGTATGGCTACACCTTC
v_gene: TRBV6-6; j_gene: TRBJ1-2; d_gene: .; abundance: .; CDR3aa: CASSYDTSNYGYTF; CDR3nt: TGTGCCAGCAGTTACGACACCTCTAACTATGGCTACACCTTC
v_gene: TRBV27; j_gene: TRBJ2-2; d_gene: TRBD1; abundance: .; CDR3aa: CASSTTGGADTGELFF; CDR3nt: TGTGCCAGCAGTACCACAGGGGGCGCGGACACCGGGGAGCTGTTTTTT
v_gene: TRBV27; j_gene: TRBJ1-1; d_gene: .; abundance: .; CDR3aa: CASSSRVANTEAFF; CDR3nt: TGTGCCAGCAGCAGCAGGGTCGCAAACACTGAAGCTTTCTTT
v_gene: TRBV6-1; j_gene: TRBJ1-1; d_gene: .; abundance: few; CDR3aa: CASSEARQPGNAAFF; CDR3nt: TGTGCCAGCAGTGAAGCACGTCAACCGGGTAATGCGGCTTTCTTT
v_gene: TRBV6-1; j_gene: TRBJ1-1; d_gene: .; abundance: .; CDR3aa: CASSEGQGPTEAFF; CDR3nt: TGTGCCAGCAGTGAAGGGCAGGGGCCCACTGAAGCTTTCTTT
v_gene: TRBV28; j_gene: TRBJ1-2; d_gene: .; abundance: .; CDR3aa: CASSLGAGNYGYTF; CDR3nt: TGTGCCAGCAGCCTTGGGGCGGGGAACTATGGCTACACCTTC
v_gene: TRBV7-3; j_gene: TRBJ2-3; d_gene: TRBD1; abundance: few; CDR3aa: CASSITGVSTDTQYF; CDR3nt: TGTGCCAGCAGTATAACAGGGGTGAGCACAGATACGCAGTATTTT
v_gene: TRBV28; j_gene: TRBJ1-2; d_gene: .; abundance: .; CDR3aa: CASSRDNFYGYTF; CDR3nt: TGTGCCAGCAGTAGGGACAACTTCTATGGCTACACCTTC